The T cell receptor (beta chain) described here comes from a study of blood T cell repertoires in COVID-19. The data were produced by immunoSEQ multiplex PCR, yet TCRdb's version contains in-frame clones alone and is incomplete. The sample includes around 68,000 clones, over 75% seen only once; the top ten take more than 2.5%. Germline CDR1 and CDR2: GTSNPN and SVGIG (reference sequence). The trim removed 0 bases at V and 2 bases at J, leaving 2 bases unmatched. CDR3 length equals 14 residues. Specimen: peripheral blood. This clonotype was sampled from a man aged 50-59 years with acute or convalescent COVID-19. The chain combines TRBV30 with TRBJ1-2; 8 bases are a match to TRBD1. CDR3 protein: CAWSVWTGNYGYTF. The CDR3 DNA reads TGTGCCTGGAGTGTCTGGACAGGGAACTATGGCTACACCTTC.